This TCR beta chain was recovered during a study of shared clonotypes between healthy human individuals. J was trimmed by 0 bases and V by 6 bases; bases with no gene match: 2. There are 14 residues in the CDR3. The germline V gene has CDR1 LNHDA and CDR2 SQIVND (reference sequence). As defined, naive CD8 cells were CD45RO-negative and positively selected for CCR7, with terminally differentiated effector memory CD45RA+ cells excluded. Clones were read by immunoSEQ multiplex PCR, and TCRdb kept only the in-frame ones, dropping some. The data contain about 610,000 clones, 96% of them singletons. This TCR was sampled from a woman aged 25 to 45 in good health. The sample consisted of naive CD8+ T cells sorted from blood. This chain joins TRBV19 and TRBJ2-1; 7 bases match TRBD1. CDR3 sequence: CASRNRGSYNEQFF. The CDR3 DNA reads as TGTGCCAGTAGGAACAGGGGCTCCTACAATGAGCAGTTCTTC.